This T cell receptor beta chain was sequenced in a study of Ad26.COV2.S vaccination and SARS-CoV-2 variants. Generated by immunoSEQ multiplex PCR, the TCRdb table keeps only in-frame clones and is missing some. The sample has 300,000 to 400,000 clones, 86% seen once; the top ten hold about 10%. Specified treatment: some 20 received Ad26.COV2.S at low or high dose, single or two shots; about 5 received placebo; per-sample allocation not given. Each sample was drawn 63 days after the first injection (of vaccine or placebo). V lost 8 bases, J lost 4 bases, and 17 bases lay in between. This CDR3 is built from 13 residues. Germline CDR1 and CDR2: SQVTM and ANQGSEA.

The sequence derives from a person between 18 and 59 years old who received the Ad26.COV2.S COVID-19 vaccine or a placebo. V usage is TRBV29-1 and J usage is TRBJ2-5; D may correspond to TRBD1 or TRBD2 (5 bases each). Sequenced here: peripheral blood, sampled in a trial of Ad26.COV2.S vaccine versus placebo. CDR3 residues: CSLRASRGETQYF. DNA for the CDR3: TGCAGCCTCCGGGCCTCGAGGGGAGAGACCCAGTACTTC.